This entry describes one TCR beta chain. The CDR3 runs 14 residues. Trimming took off 6 bases at V and 6 bases at J, with 15 bases between the two ends. In germline, CDR1 is MDHEN, CDR2 SYDVKM. Produced via immunoSEQ multiplex PCR; TCRdb's table is partial and in-frame only. This table has fewer than 250,000 clones, roughly 84% appearing once. Seattle-derived patients entered the study during active infection and were followed longitudinally. The source of the sample is a study of blood T cell repertoires in COVID-19. Study context: The United States, Italy and Spain were the sources of the acute and convalescent COVID-19 samples. Sources were T cells, B-cell-depleted T cells, or PBMCs; the material itself was cDNA or gDNA.

This receptor was obtained from a woman of 80 years or more with COVID-19, enrolled during active disease. Sequencing was carried out using peripheral blood. This rearrangement joins TRBV28 to TRBJ1-5; D uncertain. CDR3 in amino acids: CASRASGGSQPQHF. The CDR3 DNA is TGTGCCAGCAGAGCCTCAGGTGGGAGTCAGCCCCAGCATTTT.